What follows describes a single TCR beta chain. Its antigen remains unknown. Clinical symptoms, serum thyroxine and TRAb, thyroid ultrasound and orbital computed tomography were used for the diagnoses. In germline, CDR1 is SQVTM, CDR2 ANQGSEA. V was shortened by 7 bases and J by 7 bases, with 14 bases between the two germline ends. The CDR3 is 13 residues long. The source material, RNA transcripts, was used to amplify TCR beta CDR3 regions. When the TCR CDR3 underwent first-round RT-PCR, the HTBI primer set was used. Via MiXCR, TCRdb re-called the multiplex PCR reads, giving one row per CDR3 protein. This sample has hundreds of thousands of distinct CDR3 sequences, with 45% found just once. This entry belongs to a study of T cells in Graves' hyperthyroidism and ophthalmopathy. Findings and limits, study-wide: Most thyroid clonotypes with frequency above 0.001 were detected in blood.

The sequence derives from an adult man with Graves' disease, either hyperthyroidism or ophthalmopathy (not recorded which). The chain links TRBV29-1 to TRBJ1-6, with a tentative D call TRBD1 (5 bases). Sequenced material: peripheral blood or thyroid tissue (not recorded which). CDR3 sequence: CSGDGFVNSPLHF. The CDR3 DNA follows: TGCAGCGGGGACGGATTCGTCAATTCACCCCTCCACTTT.